Listed below are T cell receptor beta chains from one sample, sequenced in a study of response to subunit inactivated influenza vaccine. From the RT-PCR reads, TCRdb called clonotypes with MiXCR, one entry per CDR3 protein. The data show approximately 700,000 distinct CDR3 sequences, approximately 14% seen once. Sequences were derived from PBMCs from blood, sampled about 13 days after vaccination. These receptors all stem from a man aged 50-60 years who received an inactivated influenza vaccine. Both conserved end residues are part of each CDR3. Fields, in order: clone size, D gene, J gene, V gene, CDR3 DNA, CDR3 protein. The D gene is left open where the match is weak. Some rows have no size entry. The others give once, few or many, or a class for an expanded clone.

clone size: -
D gene: -
J gene: TRBJ2-2
V gene: TRBV12-3/TRBV12-4
CDR3 DNA: TGTGCCAGCAGTTTCGGAGGAGTCGGGGAGCTGTTTTTT
CDR3 protein: CASSFGGVGELFF

clone size: -
D gene: -
J gene: TRBJ2-3
V gene: TRBV21-1
CDR3 DNA: TGTGCCAGCATATCTGGGGGGCCCCGCCCAGATACGCAGTATTTT
CDR3 protein: CASISGGPRPDTQYF

clone size: -
D gene: -
J gene: TRBJ2-5
V gene: TRBV2
CDR3 DNA: TGTGCCAGCACCCCCCAAGAGACCCAGTACTTC
CDR3 protein: CASTPQETQYF

clone size: -
D gene: TRBD2
J gene: TRBJ2-1
V gene: TRBV6-2/TRBV6-3
CDR3 DNA: TGTGCCAGCAGTTCCATTTTCACTAGCGTTAATGAGCAGTTCTTC
CDR3 protein: CASSSIFTSVNEQFF

clone size: -
D gene: -
J gene: TRBJ1-1
V gene: TRBV7-9
CDR3 DNA: TGTGCCAGCACCGGCGGAGGGACTGAAGCTTTCTTT
CDR3 protein: CASTGGGTEAFF

clone size: -
D gene: -
J gene: TRBJ2-3
V gene: TRBV5-5
CDR3 DNA: TGTGCCAGCAGCTCGATCCGCACAGATACGCAGTATTTT
CDR3 protein: CASSSIRTDTQYF

clone size: -
D gene: TRBD2
J gene: TRBJ2-1
V gene: TRBV20-1
CDR3 DNA: TGCAGTGCGCCCGCTAGCGGGGCCTACAATGAGCAGTTCTTC
CDR3 protein: CSAPASGAYNEQFF

clone size: -
D gene: -
J gene: TRBJ2-1
V gene: TRBV20-1
CDR3 DNA: TGCAGTGCTAGTATGGGGCCCCTAGCGAGCAATGAGCAGTTCTTC
CDR3 protein: CSASMGPLASNEQFF

clone size: -
D gene: TRBD2
J gene: TRBJ2-7
V gene: TRBV7-9
CDR3 DNA: TGTGCCAGCAGCCCCGGGACTAGCGGGAGTAACGAGCAGTACTTC
CDR3 protein: CASSPGTSGSNEQYF

clone size: few
D gene: -
J gene: TRBJ2-1
V gene: TRBV29-1
CDR3 DNA: TGCAGCATGAAAAGCGGACGTCCCTACAATGAGCAGTTCTTC
CDR3 protein: CSMKSGRPYNEQFF

clone size: few
D gene: -
J gene: TRBJ2-6
V gene: TRBV10-3
CDR3 DNA: TGTGCCATCAGTGACAGGCTCTCTGGGGCCAACGTCCTGACTTTC
CDR3 protein: CAISDRLSGANVLTF

clone size: -
D gene: -
J gene: TRBJ2-6
V gene: TRBV14
CDR3 DNA: TGTGCCAGCAGCCAAGTGAACGGATACTCGATCTCTGGGGCCAACGTCCTGACTTTC
CDR3 protein: CASSQVNGYSISGANVLTF

clone size: -
D gene: TRBD2
J gene: TRBJ2-7
V gene: TRBV6-2/TRBV6-3
CDR3 DNA: TGTGCCACCAACTTCGGGGGACTAGCGGTCTACGAGCAGTACTTC
CDR3 protein: CATNFGGLAVYEQYF

clone size: -
D gene: TRBD2
J gene: TRBJ2-1
V gene: TRBV3-1
CDR3 DNA: TGTGCCAGCAAGATTAGCGGGATCGGTGTCGATGAGCAGTTCTTC
CDR3 protein: CASKISGIGVDEQFF

clone size: -
D gene: -
J gene: TRBJ1-3
V gene: TRBV10-3
CDR3 DNA: TGTGCCATCAGTGATAACTTCTCTGGAAACACCATATATTTT
CDR3 protein: CAISDNFSGNTIYF

clone size: few
D gene: -
J gene: TRBJ2-1
V gene: TRBV4-3
CDR3 DNA: TGCGCCAGCAGCCAAGAACGGAGATCCTACAATGAGCAGTTCTTC
CDR3 protein: CASSQERRSYNEQFF

clone size: few
D gene: -
J gene: TRBJ1-6
V gene: TRBV10-3
CDR3 DNA: TGTGCCGTAACACAGGATTTTAATTCACCCCTCCACTTT
CDR3 protein: CAVTQDFNSPLHF

clone size: -
D gene: TRBD1
J gene: TRBJ1-4
V gene: TRBV7-2
CDR3 DNA: TGTGCCAGCAGCTTAACGTACAGGGGTGCAACTAATGAAAAACTGTTTTTT
CDR3 protein: CASSLTYRGATNEKLFF

clone size: few
D gene: TRBD1
J gene: TRBJ2-3
V gene: TRBV7-2
CDR3 DNA: TGTGCCAGCAGTTCCTCGGGACAGAGGCGCACAGATACGCAGTATTTT
CDR3 protein: CASSSSGQRRTDTQYF

clone size: few
D gene: TRBD2
J gene: TRBJ2-1
V gene: TRBV6-1
CDR3 DNA: TGTGCCAGCAGTAGGCTAGCGGGAGATGTAAATGAGCAGTTCTTC
CDR3 protein: CASSRLAGDVNEQFF

clone size: few
D gene: -
J gene: TRBJ1-4
V gene: TRBV9
CDR3 DNA: TGTGCCAGCAGCGAAGGGCCAACTAATGAAAAACTGTTTTTT
CDR3 protein: CASSEGPTNEKLFF

clone size: -
D gene: TRBD1
J gene: TRBJ1-1
V gene: TRBV10-3
CDR3 DNA: TGTGCCATCAGGGGAAAGGGACAGGCCACTGAAGCTTTCTTT
CDR3 protein: CAIRGKGQATEAFF

clone size: -
D gene: -
J gene: TRBJ1-2
V gene: TRBV29-1
CDR3 DNA: TGCAGCGTTGGACGCGAAGCTAACTATGGCTACACCTTC
CDR3 protein: CSVGREANYGYTF

clone size: -
D gene: -
J gene: TRBJ1-1
V gene: TRBV5-5
CDR3 DNA: TGTGCCAGCAGCTTTACTGGGGGGGGATCTGAAGCTTTCTTT
CDR3 protein: CASSFTGGGSEAFF

clone size: few
D gene: TRBD2
J gene: TRBJ2-7
V gene: TRBV19
CDR3 DNA: TGTGCCAGTAGTATAAATGGACTAGCGGGGGCCTACGAGCAGTACTTC
CDR3 protein: CASSINGLAGAYEQYF

clone size: -
D gene: -
J gene: TRBJ2-5
V gene: TRBV6-2/TRBV6-3
CDR3 DNA: TGTGCCAGCAGGAGGAAGGGGGGGTCCCAGTACTTC
CDR3 protein: CASRRKGGSQYF

clone size: -
D gene: TRBD2
J gene: TRBJ2-2
V gene: TRBV11-2
CDR3 DNA: TGTGCCAGCAGGCCTCCGACGGGCCTAGCGGGAGTTCCCGGGGAGCTGTTTTTT
CDR3 protein: CASRPPTGLAGVPGELFF

clone size: -
D gene: -
J gene: TRBJ1-5
V gene: TRBV5-5
CDR3 DNA: TGTGCCAGCAGCTCAGGCGGAACCAATCAGCCCCAGCATTTT
CDR3 protein: CASSSGGTNQPQHF

clone size: few
D gene: -
J gene: TRBJ1-3
V gene: TRBV4-2
CDR3 DNA: TGTGCCAGCAGCCAAGCGACAAGCCTCTCTGGAAACACCATATATTTT
CDR3 protein: CASSQATSLSGNTIYF

clone size: few
D gene: -
J gene: TRBJ1-1
V gene: TRBV4-1
CDR3 DNA: TGCGCCAGCAGCCAAGTCCTCAGGGCCCCCGAGAACACTGAAGCTTTCTTT
CDR3 protein: CASSQVLRAPENTEAFF

clone size: few
D gene: -
J gene: TRBJ1-1
V gene: TRBV14
CDR3 DNA: TGTGCCAGCAGCCAAGAACAGGTCACTGAAGCTTTCTTT
CDR3 protein: CASSQEQVTEAFF

clone size: few
D gene: -
J gene: TRBJ2-1
V gene: TRBV30
CDR3 DNA: TGTGCCTGGAGTGACCATTTCAATGAGCAGTTCTTC
CDR3 protein: CAWSDHFNEQFF

clone size: few
D gene: TRBD1
J gene: TRBJ1-5
V gene: TRBV20-1
CDR3 DNA: TGCAGTGCTAGATCGTACAGGGGGAATCAGCCCCAGCATTTT
CDR3 protein: CSARSYRGNQPQHF

clone size: few
D gene: TRBD2
J gene: TRBJ2-1
V gene: TRBV28
CDR3 DNA: TGTGCCAGCAGCCCTCTTACTAGCGGGAGGGCCGATGAGCAGTTCTTC
CDR3 protein: CASSPLTSGRADEQFF

clone size: -
D gene: TRBD1
J gene: TRBJ2-2
V gene: TRBV6-2/TRBV6-3
CDR3 DNA: TGTGCCAGCAGTTCGGGACAGGGAAAGACCGGGGAGCTGTTTTTT
CDR3 protein: CASSSGQGKTGELFF

clone size: -
D gene: -
J gene: TRBJ2-1
V gene: TRBV18
CDR3 DNA: TGTGCCAGCTCACCACGGGAAGGTCCAAGCTCCTACAATGAGCAGTTCTTC
CDR3 protein: CASSPREGPSSYNEQFF

clone size: many
D gene: TRBD1
J gene: TRBJ1-2
V gene: TRBV12-3/TRBV12-4
CDR3 DNA: TGTGCCAGCAGTCGGGACAGGGGCGGCTACACCTTC
CDR3 protein: CASSRDRGGYTF

clone size: -
D gene: TRBD2
J gene: TRBJ2-7
V gene: TRBV5-6
CDR3 DNA: TGTGCCAGCAGCATGACTAGCGGGGTTACCTACGAGCAGTACTTC
CDR3 protein: CASSMTSGVTYEQYF

clone size: few
D gene: TRBD1
J gene: TRBJ2-3
V gene: TRBV12-3/TRBV12-4
CDR3 DNA: TGTGCCAGCAGTGCCACCCGACAGGGGATACACACAGATACGCAGTATTTT
CDR3 protein: CASSATRQGIHTDTQYF

clone size: many
D gene: TRBD1
J gene: TRBJ1-1
V gene: TRBV5-5
CDR3 DNA: TGTGCCAGCAGCGGAGCAGGGGGCCTGAACACTGAAGCTTTCTTT
CDR3 protein: CASSGAGGLNTEAFF

clone size: many
D gene: -
J gene: TRBJ2-7
V gene: TRBV12-3/TRBV12-4
CDR3 DNA: TGTGCCAGCAGTCCCGAATTTAGCGAGCAGTACTTC
CDR3 protein: CASSPEFSEQYF

clone size: few
D gene: -
J gene: TRBJ2-1
V gene: TRBV15
CDR3 DNA: TGTGCCACCAGCAGAGACGGACAGTTCGATGAGCAGTTCTTC
CDR3 protein: CATSRDGQFDEQFF

clone size: few
D gene: -
J gene: TRBJ2-1
V gene: TRBV28
CDR3 DNA: TGTGCCAGCGGCCCTCCCCGGCCCCTCTACAATGAGCAGTTCTTC
CDR3 protein: CASGPPRPLYNEQFF

clone size: few
D gene: -
J gene: TRBJ1-5
V gene: TRBV12-3/TRBV12-4
CDR3 DNA: TGTGCCAGCACCAGGGAGTATGAGAATCAGCCCCAGCATTTT
CDR3 protein: CASTREYENQPQHF

clone size: few
D gene: TRBD2
J gene: TRBJ2-1
V gene: TRBV25-1
CDR3 DNA: TGTGCCAGCACTAGCGGGGGGTACAATGAGCAGTTCTTC
CDR3 protein: CASTSGGYNEQFF

clone size: -
D gene: -
J gene: TRBJ1-2
V gene: TRBV10-3
CDR3 DNA: TGTGCCATCAGTCCGGGGCCCACTAACTATGGCTACACCTTC
CDR3 protein: CAISPGPTNYGYTF

clone size: -
D gene: TRBD1
J gene: TRBJ1-5
V gene: TRBV5-1
CDR3 DNA: TGCGCCACCTCTACAGGGGAATACGGTCAGCCCCAGCATTTT
CDR3 protein: CATSTGEYGQPQHF

clone size: few
D gene: -
J gene: TRBJ2-1
V gene: TRBV7-2
CDR3 DNA: TGTGCCAGCAGCTTATCCTCCGGTCCCAAGCAGTTCTTC
CDR3 protein: CASSLSSGPKQFF

clone size: many
D gene: -
J gene: TRBJ2-7
V gene: TRBV4-3
CDR3 DNA: TGCGCCAGCAGCCAGACGCGGGGCAACTACGAGCAGTACTTC
CDR3 protein: CASSQTRGNYEQYF